The subject of this entry is one TCR beta chain. Its antigen target is currently unknown. Qualities for individual bases were not recorded, and no much larger clone is one base off. This sample is part of a study of blood T cell repertoires in COVID-19 (dated by TCRdb to the early 2020s). With respect to the entire study: Samples from collaborators originated in the United States, Italy and Spain and spanned both the acute and convalescent phases of COVID-19. Sample metadata almost always included a de-identified subject ID, COVID-19 status, age in years and sex. Where available, HLA class I and class II types were taken from metadata supplied by the sample provider and were not determined by assay-based typing. Samples came from the ongoing ImmuneRACE study (first 160 participants) plus 1,254 subjects from 6 global collaborators. The material from the prospective study consisted of cDNA or gDNA derived from T cells, B-cell-depleted T cells, or PBMCs. The dataset comprised deeply sampled blood TCRbeta repertoires from subjects exposed to, actively infected with, or recovered from COVID-19. The repertoires were made available in a free public database intended to serve as a resource for research on the immune response to SARS-CoV-2. Results the study describes overall, beyond this receptor: The amount of clinical and demographic metadata varied by source and participant and was provided uncurated.

TCRbeta CDR3 regions were amplified from genomic DNA by means of the immunoSEQ Assay, a bias-controlled multiplex PCR. Per the authors' processing: Nucleated cell counts per sample were estimated from amplification of reference gene primers within the assay. Sequence reads were collapsed and filtered to measure the absolute abundance of every unique TCRbeta CDR3 rearrangement. For each sample, productive Simpson clonality was calculated as the square root of Simpson's diversity index over productive rearrangements. TCRdb stores this immuneACCESS table with in-frame sequences only. Part of the clones is absent; in the studies checked, under half of the shortfall reflects unresolved V genes, and no reason is known for the rest. The DNA gave D and trimming, while V, J and clone size come from that table. The sample table holds some 220,000 clones, of which roughly 84% were seen once. The ten largest clones represent 9.7% of the sample.

Each collaborating institution followed its own protocols to collect whole blood in K2EDTA tubes. For TCRbeta analysis, collaborator samples were shipped as frozen whole blood, as isolated PBMCs, or as DNA extracted from either sample type. V loses 1 base, J loses 7 bases, and the germline ends lie 17 bases apart. CDR1 SGHVS and CDR2 FNYEAQ were looked up in the germline V gene. From the cysteine through the phenylalanine, the CDR3 covers 16 amino acids. Only CDR3 DNA remains: 48 bases, in frame from the first base. The specimen was peripheral blood. The chain is assembled from TRBV7-6 and TRBJ1-5; the D gene identity is not certain. The receptor's source is a man in his fifties with active or convalescent COVID-19. Read as DNA, the sequence is TGTGCCAGCAGCTTAGAAGCGGGCCTCGTGGGCCAGCCCCAGCATTTT. This yields the protein CASSLEAGLVGQPQHF.